These 8 T cell receptor beta chains came from one sample sequenced in a study of T cell responses to AZD1222 COVID-19 vaccine. Assay used: immunoSEQ multiplex PCR; TCRdb lists only in-frame clones, some missing. The sample yields approximately 50,000 clones, 65% to 80% seen once. The sample in question was peripheral blood, obtained on day 0 of AZD1222 vaccination. The receptors originated from an adult in good health.

This sequence joins TRBV28 and TRBJ1-2; possible D gene TRBD1, 5 bases. Germline-derived CDR1 and CDR2 are MDHEN and SYDVKM. There are 13 residues in the CDR3. V dropped 5 bases and J dropped 2 bases, with 9 bases sitting between them. CDR3 residues: CASSPTVNYGYTF. As DNA, the CDR3 is TGTGCCAGCAGTCCGACAGTCAACTATGGCTACACCTTC.

This sequence joins TRBV12-5 and TRBJ1-1, with D maybe TRBD1 (5 bases). The CDR3 has 13 residues. Germline V gene data show CDR1 as LGHNT and CDR2 as FRNRAP. V gave up 3 bases and J gave up 4 bases, with 9 bases separating them. The CDR3 DNA is TGTGCTAGTGGTTTCCAGGGAGGCACTGAAGCTTTCTTT. Protein sequence: CASGFQGGTEAFF.

This clone was observed once. The chain carries TRBV28 and TRBJ1-5; D is perhaps TRBD1 (5 bases). The CDR3 length is 14 residues. Germline-derived CDR1 and CDR2 are MDHEN and SYDVKM. V lost 6 bases, J lost 7 bases, and 16 bases lay in between. As DNA, the CDR3 is TGTGCCAGCAGACAGGCCAACGGAGGGCAGCCCCAGCATTTT. This encodes CASRQANGGQPQHF.

The V and J genes are TRBV19 and TRBJ1-2; the match to TRBD1 covers 8 bases. Losses at the gene ends were 4 bases for V and 3 bases for J; bases not matched to a gene: 10. CDR1 and CDR2 (germline): LNHDA, SQIVND (reference sequence). This CDR3 region has 16 residues. Here the CDR3 reads CASSKPGGVGDYGYTF. DNA of the CDR3: TGTGCCAGTAGTAAGCCAGGGGGCGTAGGGGACTATGGCTACACCTTC.

This rearrangement joins TRBV15 to TRBJ1-2, with 8 nucleotides matching TRBD1. CDR1 is LNHNV and CDR2 is YYDKDF in the germline V gene (reference sequence). This CDR3 contains 15 residues. V was clipped by 3 bases and J by 3 bases; unmatched bases: 6. The CDR3 DNA reads as TGTGCCACCAGCAGGAACAGGGGGAATTACTATGGCTACACCTTC. It yields the protein CATSRNRGNYYGYTF.

This clone has only one observation. The gene calls are TRBV24-1 and TRBJ1-5; 10 bases line up with TRBD1. CDR1 is KGHDR, CDR2 SFDVKD, per germline. This CDR3 is 14 amino acids long. V lost 3 bases and J lost 8; bases outside the gene matches: 3. The CDR3 loop is CATSDVGQGKPQHF. DNA for the CDR3: TGTGCCACCAGTGATGTGGGACAGGGGAAGCCCCAGCATTTT.

The chain uses TRBV7-2 and TRBJ1-1; TRBD1 matches 9 bases. This CDR3 comprises 13 residues. Germline assignment: CDR1 SGHTA and CDR2 FQGNSA. Losses at the gene ends were 5 bases for V and 3 bases for J; bases not matched to a gene: 1. The chain's CDR3 is CASSRDRDTEAFF. The CDR3 coding sequence is TGTGCCAGCAGCCGGGACAGGGACACTGAAGCTTTCTTT.

V usage is TRBV5-6 and J usage is TRBJ1-2, with D hard to call. CDR3 length: 13 residues. Germline V gene data show CDR1 as SGHDT and CDR2 as YYEEEE. Trimming stripped 2 bases from V and 1 base from J, with 6 bases between. The CDR3 here is CASSLGSNYGYTF. CDR3 nucleotide sequence: TGTGCCAGCAGCTTAGGGAGTAACTATGGCTACACCTTC.